Below, 17 T cell receptor beta chains from the same sample are listed, as sequenced in a study of blood T cell repertoires in COVID-19. Sequencing used immunoSEQ multiplex PCR; TCRdb keeps in-frame clones, though not all of them. The sample has under 250,000 clones, 84% seen once; the top ten hold roughly 1.8%. The material sequenced was PBMCs or T cells enriched from blood (not recorded which). Receptors originate from a man aged 55 to 70 who had recovered from COVID-19.

The rearrangement joins TRBV3-1 (or the pseudogene TRBV3-2) to TRBJ2-1, with a tentative D call TRBD1 (6 bases). Per the germline V gene, CDR1 is LGHDT and CDR2 is YNNKEL (reference sequence). Trimming pared 3 bases from V and 6 bases from J, leaving 9 bases between. The CDR3 runs 13 residues. The CDR3 region is CASSQGAPNEQFF. In nucleotides, the CDR3 is TGTGCCAGCAGCCAGGGGGCCCCCAATGAGCAGTTCTTC.

The chain uses TRBV5-1 and TRBJ1-2; perhaps TRBD1 as D (5 bases). CDR3 size: 14 residues. Germline CDR1 is SGHRS and CDR2 is YFSETQ. V dropped 0 bases and J dropped 6 bases, with 12 bases sitting between them. The CDR3 bases are TGCGCCAGCAGCTTGGCCGTCCGGGGGAATGGCTACACCTTC. Translation gives CASSLAVRGNGYTF.

The rearrangement links TRBV19 to TRBJ2-4, with TRBD2 matching over 12 bases. The CDR3 has 16 amino acids. Germline V lookup: CDR1 LNHDA, CDR2 SQIVND (reference sequence). With 2 bases clipped from V and 4 bases from J, the junction kept 3 bases outside the gene matches. The CDR3 here is CASSIRLAGEKNIQYF. The CDR3 DNA is TGTGCCAGTAGTATACGACTAGCGGGGGAAAAAAACATTCAGTACTTC.

The V call is TRBV6-5, the J call TRBJ2-1; maybe TRBD2 (6 bases). Germline lookup yields CDR1 MNHEY and CDR2 SVGAGI. Deletions cut 7 bases from V and 9 bases from J, with 22 bases between. The CDR3 sequence is 15 residues long. CDR3 region: CASNYRDSRYSEQFF. In DNA, the CDR3 is TGTGCCAGCAACTACCGGGACTCTCGTTATAGTGAGCAGTTCTTC.

The rearrangement uses TRBV11-3 and TRBJ2-5; 8 bases line up with TRBD2. The CDR3 is 18 amino acids. The germline V gene encodes CDR1 SGHNT and CDR2 YENEEA. Trimming at V came to 1 base and at J to 2 bases, leaving 12 bases not matched to a gene. The CDR3 protein is CASSLAAGAGGVQETQYF. CDR3 DNA: TGTGCCAGCAGCTTAGCGGCCGGGGCGGGGGGAGTACAAGAGACCCAGTACTTC.

CDR3 sequence (DNA): TGTGCCAGCAGCGTAGGGACCGGGACAGGGGGCCTAAACATTCAGTACTTC. It codes for CASSVGTGTGGLNIQYF. V and J are TRBV9 and TRBJ2-4, with 12 bases matching TRBD1. Looked up from germline, CDR1 is SGDLS and CDR2 is YYNGEE. Losses at the gene ends were 0 bases for V and 6 bases for J; bases not matched to a gene: 7. The CDR3 extends over 17 amino acids.

The genes are TRBV5-1 and TRBJ2-1, with D possibly matching TRBD1 (5 bases). Germline CDR1 and CDR2: SGHRS and YFSETQ. This CDR3 is 15 amino acids long. V dropped 4 bases and J dropped 0 bases, with 11 bases sitting between them. CDR3 sequence (DNA): TGCGCCAGCAGCAGGCCCCAGGGCTCCTACAATGAGCAGTTCTTC. This gives the protein CASSRPQGSYNEQFF.

The chain joins TRBV7-2 to TRBJ1-3; D gene ambiguous. V lost 5 bases and J 4 bases, leaving 9 bases between the germline ends. CDR1 and CDR2 (germline): SGHTA, FQGNSA. CDR3 length: 13 amino acids. The CDR3 region is CASSRTRGNTIYF. The DNA for the CDR3 is TGTGCCAGCAGCCGAACTAGGGGAAACACCATATATTTT.

This sequence joins TRBV9 and TRBJ2-5; 7 bases fit TRBD2. The V and J ends lost 3 bases and 9 bases, in that order; junction bases with no gene match: 11. This CDR3 has 14 amino acids. Per germline, CDR1 SGDLS and CDR2 YYNGEE. The CDR3 region has the DNA TGTGCCAGCAGCGAGCGGGACTACCCCGGGGCCCAGTACTTC. Translation: CASSERDYPGAQYF.

The CDR3: CAISGFQGRDGYTF. DNA of the CDR3: TGTGCCATCAGTGGTTTTCAGGGGCGAGATGGCTACACCTTC. This chain uses TRBV10-3 with TRBJ1-2; weak D call: TRBD1 (6 bases). The CDR3 length is 14 residues. Trimming pared 4 bases from V and 6 bases from J, leaving 15 bases between. Germline CDR1 and CDR2: ENHRY and SYGVKD.

Here the CDR3 DNA reads TGTGCCAGCAGCTTTTGCCAGGGCTTTGGAAACACCATATATTTT. This codes for CASSFCQGFGNTIYF. This chain links TRBV5-4 with TRBJ1-3, with D perhaps TRBD1 (5 bases). V lost 2 bases to trimming and J lost 3 bases, with 12 bases between them. CDR1 is SGHNT, CDR2 YYREEE, per germline (reference sequence). The length of the CDR3 is 15 residues. The variable domain in full, completed from reference TRBV5-4 and TRBJ1-3, reads ETGVTQSPTHLIKTRGQQVTLRCSSQSGHNTVSWYQQALGQGPQFIFQYYREEENGRGNFPPRFSGLQFPNYSSELNVNALELDDSALYLCASSFCQGFGNTIYFGEGSWLTVV.

The genes are TRBV12-5 and TRBJ2-2, with TRBD1 matching 7 bases. V was clipped by 2 bases and J by 7 bases; unmatched bases: 13. Germline CDR1 reads LGHNT; CDR2 reads FRNRAP. The CDR3 covers 17 residues. For the CDR3, the DNA is TGTGCTAGTGGTTTGACATTATGGCAGGGGGTAATCGGGGAGCTGTTTTTT. It translates to CASGLTLWQGVIGELFF.

The V and J genes are TRBV12-5 and TRBJ1-1; D perhaps matches TRBD1 (6 bases). The germline gives CDR1 LGHNT, CDR2 FRNRAP. Trimming left V 0 bases short and J 1 base short, with 12 bases between. The CDR3 runs 16 residues. The CDR3 DNA sequence: TGTGCTAGTGGTTTGGTACTCGGACAGCGGAACACTGAAGCTTTCTTT. It yields the protein CASGLVLGQRNTEAFF.

The rearrangement uses TRBV24-1 and TRBJ1-1, with 9 bases aligning to TRBD1. V shed 7 bases and J 4 bases; nucleotides not matched to a gene: 9. The CDR3 spans 15 residues. Germline V lookup: CDR1 KGHDR, CDR2 SFDVKD. CDR3 bases: TGTGCCACCAGACCGGGACAGGGTGGCGGCACTGAAGCTTTCTTT. This translates into CATRPGQGGGTEAFF.

The chain uses TRBV5-1 and TRBJ1-1, with 8 bases identical to TRBD1. This CDR3 has 14 amino acids. The junction had 1 base not matched to a gene; V was cut back by 1 base and J by 2 bases. CDR1 and CDR2 (germline): SGHRS, YFSETQ. CDR3 nucleotide sequence: TGCGCCAGCAGCTTGACAGGGGGTAACACTGAAGCTTTCTTT. Its translation: CASSLTGGNTEAFF.

The chain recombines TRBV7-9 with TRBJ1-4; 7 bases fit TRBD1. This CDR3 has 15 amino acids. V trimming: 5 bases; J trimming: 8 bases; junction bases outside the gene matches: 11. Per germline, CDR1 SEHNR and CDR2 FQNEAQ (reference sequence). This CDR3 reads CASSPTRGPVEKLFF. The CDR3 DNA is TGTGCCAGCAGCCCTACTAGGGGGCCGGTCGAAAAACTGTTTTTT.

This clone was seen only a few times. This rearrangement joins TRBV7-9 to TRBJ1-2; D is undetermined. The germline V and J ends were trimmed by 3 bases and 3 bases, with 8 bases remaining between them. CDR1 and CDR2 from the germline V gene are SEHNR and FQNEAQ (reference sequence). This CDR3 has 13 amino acids. The CDR3 here is CASSFGEDYGYTF. The CDR3 region has the DNA TGTGCCAGCAGCTTCGGGGAGGACTATGGCTACACCTTC.